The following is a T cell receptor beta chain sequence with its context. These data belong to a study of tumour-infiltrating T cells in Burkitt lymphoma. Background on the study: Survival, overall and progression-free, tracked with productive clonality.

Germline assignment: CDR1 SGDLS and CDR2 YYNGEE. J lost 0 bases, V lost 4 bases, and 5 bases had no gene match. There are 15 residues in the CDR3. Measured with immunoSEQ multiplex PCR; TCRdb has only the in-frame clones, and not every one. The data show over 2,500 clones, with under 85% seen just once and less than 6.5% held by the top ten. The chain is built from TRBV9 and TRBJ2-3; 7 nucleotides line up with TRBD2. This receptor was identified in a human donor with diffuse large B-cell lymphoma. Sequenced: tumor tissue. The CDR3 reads CASSPSSGSTDTQYF. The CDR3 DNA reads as TGTGCCAGCAGCCCTTCTAGCGGTAGCACAGATACGCAGTATTTT. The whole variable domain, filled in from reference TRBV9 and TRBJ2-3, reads DSGVTQTPKHLITATGQRVTLRCSPRSGDLSVYWYQQSLDQGLQFLIQYYNGEERAKGNILERFSAQQFPDLHSELNLSSLELGDSALYFCASSPSSGSTDTQYFGPGTRLTVL.